This T cell receptor (beta chain) was profiled in a study of T cell responses to AZD1222 COVID-19 vaccine (dated by TCRdb to about 2021). For the wider study: A total of approximately 240 trial participants underwent TCR sequencing, of whom some 210 received two doses of AZD1222 and about 25 received two doses of the MenACWY control vaccine. Trial participants were enrolled by age into 18-55, 56-69 and 70-plus year subgroups, with roughly 150, 30 and 60 TCR-sequenced participants respectively. What the work shows at the level of the full study, not this receptor alone: Conclusions about previously exposed vaccinees are limited because only 5 or 6 AZD1222 recipients were SARS-CoV-2 seropositive at baseline. Because no day 14 peak-response samples were available, repertoires were characterized only after the peak T cell response. Most participants were white British and females outnumbered males, and the authors suggested that clonal diversity may have been underestimated. After two AZD1222 doses, spike-specific TCR breadth and depth were significantly higher than at day 0 and than in MenACWY recipients. The whole spike protein was spanned by vaccine-associated CD4 TCRs, and dominant responses were seen in regions 160-218 and 743-854. The 56-69-year group was small, and its depth increase did not reach significance, likely because of low power. Reportedly, close to half of the unique spike-specific TCRs recognized epitopes lying outside the regions that are mutated in the B.1.351 and B.1.1.7 variants.

The sample's time point label is to be understood as: baseline before first vaccination. This specimen's treatment or condition label, interpreted: meningococcal conjugate vaccine given as trial control. Vaccinee samples were obtained from the UK trials COV001 and COV002, which included a single-blind randomized controlled phase 2/3 trial of AZD1222 (ChAdOx1 nCoV-19) in healthy adults. Trial participant PBMC samples were collected at day 0 and day 28 after the second dose for TCRbeta chain sequencing. In regard to this clone: Its antigen has not been determined. The input lacks base qualities; no much larger clone sits a single base away.

The CDR3 regions of human TCRbeta chains were analyzed by immunosequencing. The original pipeline was this. TCRs in the repertoires were matched against a reference library of SARS-CoV-2-specific TCRs that had been generated with the MIRA antigen-specificity platform. Breadth was defined as the fraction of unique TCRs that were SARS-CoV-2-associated. Depth was defined as the fraction of total T cells that were SARS-CoV-2-associated. Using the MIRA data, each spike-specific TCR was assigned both to the spike region to which the TCR was reactive and to a CD4 or CD8 class. Log10-transformed breadth and depth values were compared by one-way ANOVA with Sidak's multiple comparisons tests. TCRdb took this table from immuneACCESS and kept in-frame rearrangements with V and J called. Such tables lack part of the clones; where checked against another copy, unresolved V genes explain under half of the gap, and the rest is unexplained. That table gives V, J and clone size, and the DNA gave D and trimming. The sample records 85,000 to 90,000 clones, around 91% of which are singletons. The ten largest make up around 5.5% of the sample.

This TCR was recovered from an adult in good health. This specimen was peripheral blood, taken on day 0 of MenACWY control vaccination.

The CDR3 reads CASSTPVLAGGQNEQFF. The bases are TGTGCCAGCAGTACACCCGTACTAGCGGGAGGGCAGAATGAGCAGTTCTTC. The sequence links TRBV6-2 or TRBV6-3 to TRBJ2-1, with 13 bases aligning to TRBD2. The cysteine opens and the phenylalanine closes a CDR3 of 17 amino acids. Only the CDR3 portion is preserved as DNA: 51 bases, with reading frame beginning at the first base. After removal of 5 bases from V and 7 bases from J, the junction retains 11 bases not matched to a gene. In the germline V gene, CDR1 corresponds to MNHEY and CDR2 to SVGEGT.